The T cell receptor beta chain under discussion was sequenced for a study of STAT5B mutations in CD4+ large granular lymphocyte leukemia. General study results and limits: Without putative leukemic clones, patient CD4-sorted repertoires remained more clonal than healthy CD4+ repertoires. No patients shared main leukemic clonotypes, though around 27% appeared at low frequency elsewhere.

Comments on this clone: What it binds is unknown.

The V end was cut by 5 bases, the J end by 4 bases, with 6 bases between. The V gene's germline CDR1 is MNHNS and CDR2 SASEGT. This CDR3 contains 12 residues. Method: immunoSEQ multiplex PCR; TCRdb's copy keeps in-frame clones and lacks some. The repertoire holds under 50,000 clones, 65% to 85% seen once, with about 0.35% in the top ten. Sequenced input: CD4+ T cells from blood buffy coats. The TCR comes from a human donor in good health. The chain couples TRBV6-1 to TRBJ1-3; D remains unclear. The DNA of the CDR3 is TGTGCCAGCAGTTTCGCGGGAAACACCATATATTTT. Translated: CASSFAGNTIYF.